This TCR beta chain was recorded in a study of cytomegalovirus exposure and HLA in healthy donors. The PCR was carried out with 60 Vbeta primers and 13 Jbeta primers. TCRdb keeps only in-frame clones here, not all; method: immunoSEQ multiplex PCR. The sample lists some 71,000 clones; 70% were seen once. CDR1 SGDLS and CDR2 YYNGEE come from the germline V gene. Deletions cut 1 base from V and 3 bases from J, with 11 bases between. The CDR3 length is 15 residues. Sequenced sample: PBMCs. This chain uses TRBV9 with TRBJ2-4, with D tentatively TRBD1 (5 bases). The sequence was collected from a woman in her forties or fifties in good health and CMV-seropositive. The CDR3 loop is CASSVQGQFKNIQYF. The CDR3, as DNA: TGTGCCAGCAGCGTACAAGGACAATTCAAAAACATTCAGTACTTC.